The 22 T cell receptor beta chains presented below share a single source sample, sequenced in a study of tumor-infiltrating lymphocytes in primary liver carcinoma. The template, about 550 ng total RNA, yielded TCR beta cDNA made with a constant-region primer. Nested multiplex PCR, run for three rounds with slightly modified ARM-PCR, yielded TCR beta libraries. The first two PCR rounds, roughly 10 cycles each, used TRBV1-TRBV30 forward primers and a C-beta reverse primer. TCRdb itself ran the multiplex PCR reads through MiXCR, one entry per CDR3 protein. The repertoire has about 320,000 distinct CDR3 sequences, roughly 60% of them found once; the top ten carry approximately 9%. Germline DNA was also extracted, with blood RNA taken from unsorted whole blood. The sequencing sample was made of peripheral blood. The receptor set was obtained from a man in his forties with primary liver carcinoma and hepatitis B virus infection.

Points on this clonotype: Germline is not matched at one junction end, which may reflect a read error. The V call is TRBV5-1, the J call TRBJ1-1, with D tentatively TRBD1 (5 bases). The CDR3 loop spans 14 amino acids. Germline lookup yields CDR1 SGHRS and CDR2 YFSETQ. As DNA, the CDR3 is TGCGCCAGCAGCTTGGCACAGGCGAACAGTGAAGCTTTCTTT. Translating it yields CASSLAQANSEAFF.

Concerning this clonotype: A read error is likely, as this CDR3 ends without the conserved phenylalanine or tryptophan. Here the CDR3 reads CSVGGGANTGELFV. CDR3 DNA: TGCAGCGTTGGGGGGGGGGCGAACACCGGGGAGCTGTTTGTT. J is TRBJ2-2 and V is TRBV29-1; 7 bases line up with TRBD2. This CDR3 has 14 amino acids. V shed 4 bases, J shed 0 bases, and the junction held 2 bases outside the gene matches. Germline values: CDR1 SQVTM, CDR2 ANQGSEA.

The V and J genes are TRBV5-6 and TRBJ1-1; D is unresolved. Trimming pared 2 bases from V and 2 bases from J, leaving 10 bases between. The germline V gene has CDR1 SGHDT and CDR2 YYEEEE. The CDR3 runs 14 residues. This chain's CDR3 is CASSFHGFNTEAFF. DNA of the CDR3: TGTGCCAGCAGCTTTCACGGATTTAACACTGAAGCTTTCTTT.

As for this clonotype: This sequence may be a read error, since a much larger clone differs from it by one base. The J gene is TRBJ1-2, the V gene TRBV6-2 or TRBV6-3; D is uncertain. The CDR3 is made up of 12 amino acids. Germline V gene sequence: CDR1 MNHEY, CDR2 SVGEGT. The CDR3 DNA reads TGTGCCAGCAGTCCCTCGAACTGTGGCTACACCTTC. The encoded protein is CASSPSNCGYTF.

With respect to this clonotype: Possible read error: a much larger clone is one base away. The rearrangement links TRBV4-2 to TRBJ2-2; 11 bases line up with TRBD2. V was clipped by 1 base and J by 3 bases; unmatched bases: 7. This CDR3 has 18 amino acids. In germline, CDR1 is LGHNA, CDR2 YNFKEQ. The CDR3 DNA is TGTGCCAGCAGCCAAGGAGCGGGACTAGCGGTAGACACCGGGGAGCTGTTTTTT. It codes for CASSQGAGLAVDTGELFF.

This clonotype was counted at least ten times. The chain recombines TRBV4-2 with TRBJ2-7, with a possible D match to TRBD2 (6 bases). This CDR3 is 16 amino acids long. V was shortened by 1 base and J by 3 bases, with 16 bases between the two germline ends. Per germline, CDR1 LGHNA and CDR2 YNFKEQ. The CDR3 DNA follows: TGTGCCAGCAGCCAAGTACTAGCCCAGGAGGGCTACGAGCAGTACTTC. Its translation is CASSQVLAQEGYEQYF.

With respect to this clonotype: This clone may be a read error of a much larger clone one base away. The genes are TRBV12-3 or TRBV12-4 and TRBJ2-3; 7 bases align to TRBD2. The length of the CDR3 is 15 residues. CDR3 bases: TGTACCAGCAGTTTAGGACTAGGGAGCACAGATACGCAGTATTTT. This sequence encodes CTSSLGLGSTDTQYF.

A remark on this clonotype: This may stem from a read error, because a much larger clone lies one nucleotide away. V is TRBV7-8 and J is TRBJ2-1; possible D gene TRBD1, 6 bases. CDR1 and CDR2 from the germline V gene are SGHVS and FQNEAQ. The CDR3 totals 15 residues. CDR3 region: CVSSSTGLASNEQFF. The CDR3 DNA follows: TGTGTCAGCAGCTCGACAGGCCTTGCATCCAATGAGCAGTTCTTC.

A single count supports this clonotype. A much larger clone is a single base away; this may be a read error. The rearrangement links TRBV12-3 or TRBV12-4 to TRBJ2-3; tentative D call: TRBD2 (5 bases). This CDR3 region has 15 residues. CDR3 sequence: CASRTGLLFTDMQYF. The CDR3, as DNA: TGTGCCAGCAGAACTGGACTGCTTTTCACAGATATGCAGTATTTT.

As regards this clonotype: A read error may account for a junction end that differs from germline. This sequence joins TRBV30 and TRBJ2-7; TRBD2 matches 9 bases. CDR1 is GTSNPN, CDR2 SVGIG, per germline (reference sequence). CDR3 length: 11 amino acids. CDR3 loop: CAWSDGTSLHF. In DNA form, the CDR3 reads TGTGCCTGGAGTGACGGGACTAGCTTGCACTTC.

This clonotype was detected a few times. The chain couples TRBV30 to TRBJ2-5, with D unclear. Trimming shortened V by 8 bases and J by 2 bases, and 12 bases separated the two germline ends. This CDR3 is 12 amino acids long. Germline V gene data show CDR1 as GTSNPN and CDR2 as SVGIG (reference sequence). The chain's CDR3 is CALRLGQETQYF. The CDR3, as DNA: TGTGCCCTCAGATTGGGTCAAGAGACCCAGTACTTC.

The chain combines TRBV6-1 with TRBJ2-4; D is perhaps TRBD1 (6 bases). Trimming removed 4 bases from V and 1 base from J, with 20 bases in between. The CDR3 contains 18 residues. Germline V gene data show CDR1 as MNHNS and CDR2 as SASEGT. CDR3 coding DNA: TGTGCCAGCAGTGGGGAGACAGGCTTTCAGAGGGCCAAAAACATTCAGTACTTC. Its protein product is CASSGETGFQRAKNIQYF.

As concerns this clonotype: A much more abundant neighbour one base away suggests this may be a read error. The CDR3 protein is CASGQDGQFYEQYF. The CDR3 bases are TGCGCCAGCGGCCAAGACGGACAGTTCTACGAGCAGTACTTC. The chain couples TRBV4-1 to TRBJ2-7, with D possibly matching TRBD1 (6 bases). CDR3 length: 14 amino acids. In germline, CDR1 is MGHRA, CDR2 YSYEKL.

The chain combines TRBV24-1 with TRBJ2-3, with 7 bases identical to TRBD2. The CDR3 covers 17 residues. V shed 0 bases, J shed 1 base, and the junction held 6 bases outside the gene matches. The germline CDR1 and CDR2 sequences are KGHDR and SFDVKD. CDR3 coding DNA: TGTGCCACCAGTGATTTGGAAAGCGGGAAGGGCACAGATACGCAGTATTTT. Translating it yields CATSDLESGKGTDTQYF.

As for this clonotype: This may come from a read error, since a much larger clone is one base off. The CDR3 DNA follows: TGCAGCGTCAAATCTAGCCGGACCACAAATACGCAGTATTTT. This sequence encodes CSVKSSRTTNTQYF. The chain has TRBV29-1 and TRBJ2-3; D may be TRBD2 (5 bases). The CDR3 consists of 14 residues. Germline CDR1 reads SQVTM; CDR2 reads ANQGSEA.

V usage is TRBV30 and J usage is TRBJ2-7; weak D call: TRBD2 (5 bases). Germline V gene lookup returns CDR1 GTSNPN and CDR2 SVGIG (reference sequence). V lost 4 bases to trimming and J lost 7 bases, with 14 bases between them. The CDR3 loop spans 12 amino acids. The CDR3 reads CAWKGGGYEQYF. DNA for the CDR3: TGTGCCTGGAAGGGTGGAGGCTATGAGCAGTACTTC.

This clonotype was recorded at least ten times. The chain carries TRBV24-1 and TRBJ2-1; TRBD1 matches 9 bases. The germline V gene encodes CDR1 KGHDR and CDR2 SFDVKD. V shed 3 bases and J 7 bases; nucleotides not matched to a gene: 9. The CDR3 consists of 16 residues. The CDR3 region is CATSDPGTGLTNEQFF. For the CDR3, the DNA is TGTGCCACCAGTGATCCCGGGACAGGGTTAACGAATGAGCAGTTCTTC.

The J gene is TRBJ2-3, the V gene TRBV11-2; TRBD1 aligns across 7 bases. J lost 2 bases, V lost 3 bases, and 5 bases had no gene match. This CDR3 comprises 15 residues. Germline V lookup: CDR1 SGHAT, CDR2 FQNNGV. CDR3 sequence (DNA): TGTGCCAGCAGCTTGTGGGACAGATACACAGATACGCAGTATTTT. Translation: CASSLWDRYTDTQYF.

The table lists this clonotype with many counts. This CDR3 is CTSSPVSNQPQHF. The CDR3 DNA is TGCACCAGCAGCCCAGTTAGCAATCAGCCCCAGCATTTT. This sequence joins TRBV1 and TRBJ1-5. TRBV1 is designated a pseudogene. CDR3 size: 13 residues.

The gene calls are TRBV7-8 and TRBJ2-7, with D possibly being TRBD1 (5 bases). This CDR3 region has 12 residues. V lost 2 bases and J lost 6, with 8 bases in between. Germline V CDR1 and CDR2: SGHVS, FQNEAQ. CDR3 in amino acids: CASSLSRVEQYF. In nucleotides, the CDR3 is TGTGCCAGCAGCTTATCCAGGGTCGAGCAGTACTTC.

With regard to this clonotype: Germline is not matched at one junction end, which may reflect a read error. The rearrangement links TRBV4-2 to TRBJ2-7; D unresolved. The germline V gene has CDR1 LGHNA and CDR2 YNFKEQ. CDR3 length: 13 amino acids. The CDR3 DNA is TGTGCCAGCTGCCATGTACGGGTGGCCGAGCAGTACTTC. This codes for CASCHVRVAEQYF.

Of note for this clonotype: No conserved phenylalanine or tryptophan is present at the end of the CDR3, so a read error is the likely explanation. The chain links TRBV11-1 to TRBJ2-1; perhaps TRBD2 as D (5 bases). The CDR3 contains 15 residues. In germline, CDR1 is SGHAT, CDR2 FQDESV (reference sequence). Here the CDR3 reads CASSDSSSSYSEQFL. DNA of the CDR3: TGTGCCAGTAGCGACTCTAGCTCATCCTACAGTGAGCAGTTCTTA.